Presented here are 8 T cell receptor beta chains from one specimen sequenced in a study of T cell responses to AZD1222 COVID-19 vaccine. The method was immunoSEQ multiplex PCR; TCRdb's version includes in-frame clones alone and lacks a portion of them. This table holds roughly 160,000 clones, 85% to 90% found once. Here the sequenced sample was peripheral blood, taken on day 0 of AZD1222 vaccination. These receptors all come from an adult in good health.

V and J are TRBV27 and TRBJ2-7, with D possibly matching TRBD2 (6 bases). V lost 6 bases and J 2 bases, leaving 23 bases between the germline ends. The germline V gene has CDR1 MNHEY and CDR2 SMNVEV (reference sequence). This CDR3 is built from 17 residues. CDR3 protein: CASSSIGTSSWTYEQYF. DNA for the CDR3: TGTGCCAGCAGCTCCATCGGGACTTCGTCTTGGACCTACGAGCAGTACTTC.

Judged by abundance, this clone is medium-sized. This chain connects TRBV25-1 to TRBJ2-2; 7 bases align to TRBD1. The CDR3 consists of 15 residues. J was trimmed by 3 bases and V by 5 bases; bases with no gene match: 6. Germline loops: CDR1 MGHDK, CDR2 SYGVNS. The CDR3 nucleotides are TGTGCCAGCAGTCCGACAGGGTTGGACACCGGGGAGCTGTTTTTT. It yields the protein CASSPTGLDTGELFF.

This chain uses TRBV5-5 with TRBJ2-1; D is uncertain. CDR1 and CDR2 (germline): SGHKS, YYEKEE (reference sequence). The CDR3 loop spans 13 amino acids. V was pared by 3 bases and J by 4 bases, with 8 bases between. The DNA of the CDR3 is TGTGCCAGCAGCTCAGGACCGTACAATGAGCAGTTCTTC. As protein: CASSSGPYNEQFF.

The rearrangement joins TRBV4-3 to TRBJ2-7, with 8 nucleotides matching TRBD1. In germline, CDR1 is LGHNA, CDR2 YSLEER. After removal of 0 bases from V and 4 bases from J, the junction contained 17 bases not matched to a gene. This CDR3 comprises 19 residues. DNA of the CDR3: TGCGCCAGCAGCCAAGACGTGGGGACAGGCGGAGGGGTTGAATACGAGCAGTACTTC. Protein: CASSQDVGTGGGVEYEQYF.

The V and J genes are TRBV7-8 and TRBJ2-1, with 14 bases matching TRBD2. The CDR3 sequence is 16 residues long. The germline gives CDR1 SGHVS, CDR2 FQNEAQ. The junction had 9 bases not matched to a gene; V was cut back by 5 bases and J by 9 bases. The CDR3 DNA sequence: TGTGCCAGCAGCCCCTCGGGACTAGCGGGGGTAAGTGAGCAGTTCTTC. Translating gives CASSPSGLAGVSEQFF.

The gene calls are TRBV6-5 and TRBJ2-5; 8 bases align to TRBD2. Looked up from germline, CDR1 is MNHEY and CDR2 is SVGAGI. The V segment lost 8 bases and the J segment 5 bases; nucleotides outside the gene matches: 10. CDR3 size: 14 residues. CDR3: CASGMGLGGETQYF. As DNA, the CDR3 is TGTGCCAGCGGAATGGGACTAGGGGGGGAGACCCAGTACTTC.

The V gene is TRBV7-9, the J gene TRBJ1-1; TRBD1 is a possible D gene (5 bases). This CDR3 spans 15 amino acids. Germline CDR1 reads SEHNR; CDR2 reads FQNEAQ (reference sequence). V was trimmed by 3 bases and J by 1 base, leaving 12 bases between them. The chain's CDR3 is CASSLGGLANTEAFF. CDR3 DNA: TGTGCCAGCAGCTTGGGGGGACTGGCGAACACTGAAGCTTTCTTT.

For this clone: At one end, the junction sequence differs from germline, possibly due to a read error. This sequence joins TRBV7-9 and TRBJ1-5, with 7 bases fitting TRBD1. This CDR3 has 15 residues. From germline, CDR1 is SEHNR and CDR2 FQNEAQ (reference sequence). The CDR3 is CTSSLGGRLDQPQHF. The CDR3 region has the DNA TGTACCAGCAGCTTAGGGGGCAGATTGGACCAGCCCCAGCATTTT. Using reference TRBV7-9 and TRBJ1-5 for the parts outside the CDR3, the full variable domain is DTGVSQNPRHKITKRGQNVTFRCDPISEHNRLYWYRQTLGQGPEFLTYFQNEAQLEKSRLLSDRFSAERPKGSFSTLEIQRTEQGDSAMYLCTSSLGGRLDQPQHFGDGTRLSIL.